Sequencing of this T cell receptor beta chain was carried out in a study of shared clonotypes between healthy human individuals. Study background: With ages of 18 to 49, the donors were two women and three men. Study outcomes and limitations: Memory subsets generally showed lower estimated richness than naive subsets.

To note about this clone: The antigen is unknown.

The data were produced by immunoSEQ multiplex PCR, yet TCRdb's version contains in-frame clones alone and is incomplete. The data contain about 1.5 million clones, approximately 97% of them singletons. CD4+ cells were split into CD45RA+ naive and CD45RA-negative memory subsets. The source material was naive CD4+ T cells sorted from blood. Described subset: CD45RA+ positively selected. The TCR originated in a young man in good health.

CDR3 nucleotides: TGTGCCAGCAGTTTTTCCGGACGGACATATAGCAATCAGCCCCAGCATTTT. Protein: CASSFSGRTYSNQPQHF. The rearrangement links TRBV28 to TRBJ1-5; weak D call: TRBD1 (5 bases). CDR3 length: 17 residues. CDR1 is MDHEN, CDR2 SYDVKM, per germline. V gave up 3 bases and J gave up 0 bases, with 15 bases separating them.